These 22 T cell receptor beta chains were all obtained from the same sample, sequenced in a study of cytomegalovirus exposure and HLA in healthy donors. 13 Jbeta primers and 60 Vbeta primers were used for the PCR. TCRdb's copy holds only in-frame clones and misses some; the assay was immunoSEQ multiplex PCR. Among 150,000 to 200,000 clones, roughly 80% were seen once, and the ten largest hold 6% to 7.5%. Specimen: PBMCs. The receptor set was obtained from a man in his thirties or forties in good health and CMV-seropositive.

The chain couples TRBV9 to TRBJ2-2, with D perhaps TRBD1 (6 bases). V was cut by 2 bases and J by 2 bases, with 10 bases left in between. Per germline, CDR1 SGDLS and CDR2 YYNGEE. The CDR3 has 15 amino acids. The CDR3 loop is CASSVRDTNTGELFF. Written as DNA, the CDR3 is TGTGCCAGCAGCGTCCGGGACACCAACACCGGGGAGCTGTTTTTT.

This clone came up once. DNA of the CDR3: TGTGCCAGCAGCTTAGGACAGGGAGGTTTAATAAGCGTATATTTT. This codes for CASSLGQGGLISVYF. The chain is built from TRBV11-2 and TRBJ1-3, with 7 bases aligning to TRBD1. Germline V gives CDR1 SGHAT, CDR2 FQNNGV. The V and J ends lost 1 base and 14 bases, in that order; junction bases with no gene match: 14. This CDR3 spans 15 amino acids.

The chain carries TRBV28 and TRBJ2-1; TRBD1 matches 9 bases. Looked up from germline, CDR1 is MDHEN and CDR2 is SYDVKM. V dropped 10 bases and J dropped 5; count of bases not matched to a gene: 6. The CDR3 spans 13 residues. The CDR3 here is CATGDRVDNEQFF. CDR3 bases: TGTGCCACCGGGGACAGGGTTGACAATGAGCAGTTCTTC.

Only one count was recorded for this clone. V usage is TRBV6-5 and J usage is TRBJ2-1; 8 bases map to TRBD1. After removal of 4 bases from V and 9 bases from J, the junction contained 11 bases not matched to a gene. This CDR3 is built from 15 residues. Germline V lookup: CDR1 MNHEY, CDR2 SVGAGI. CDR3 DNA: TGTGCCAGCAGTTCCTCAGGGGGCGCCTGGGGTGAGCAGTTCTTC. Its protein is CASSSSGGAWGEQFF.

This clone was counted many times. The chain links TRBV28 to TRBJ2-1; tentatively, D is TRBD2 (5 bases). The CDR3 extends over 15 amino acids. Looked up from germline, CDR1 is MDHEN and CDR2 is SYDVKM. V was trimmed by 11 bases and J by 0 bases, leaving 17 bases between them. In DNA form, the CDR3 reads TGTGCCGTCGAATTTAGCGCGCGCTCCTACAATGAGCAGTTCTTC. As protein: CAVEFSARSYNEQFF.

This sequence joins TRBV15 and TRBJ2-5, with D possibly being TRBD1 (5 bases). The germline gives CDR1 LNHNV, CDR2 YYDKDF (reference sequence). CDR3 length: 14 residues. Trimming stripped 1 base from V and 0 bases from J, with 6 bases between. CDR3 in amino acids: CATSRAGYQETQYF. Written as DNA, the CDR3 is TGTGCCACCAGCAGAGCAGGGTACCAAGAGACCCAGTACTTC.

J is TRBJ2-5 and V is TRBV6-5; the match to TRBD1 covers 9 bases. The germline gives CDR1 MNHEY, CDR2 SVGAGI. V lost 5 bases to trimming and J lost 5 bases; unmatched junction nucleotides: 6. CDR3 length: 14 residues. CDR3 in amino acids: CASSTDRGRETQYF. The CDR3 bases are TGTGCCAGCAGTACGGACAGGGGTCGGGAGACCCAGTACTTC.

This clone came up once. The chain uses TRBV15 and TRBJ2-7, with 14 bases that match TRBD2. This CDR3 is built from 18 residues. Germline assignment: CDR1 LNHNV and CDR2 YYDKDF (reference sequence). J gave up 4 bases and V 5 bases, and 13 bases lay outside the gene matches. CDR3: CATSVSASGTSGRYEQYF. Here the CDR3 DNA reads TGTGCCACCAGCGTCAGCGCGTCCGGGACTAGCGGGAGATACGAGCAGTACTTC.

This chain joins TRBV6-1 and TRBJ2-3; 11 bases agree with TRBD2. The junction had 10 bases not matched to a gene; V was cut back by 2 bases and J by 3 bases. This CDR3 is built from 18 residues. Germline V lookup: CDR1 MNHNS, CDR2 SASEGT. The CDR3 is CASSELTSGTGVTDTQYF. The CDR3, as DNA: TGTGCCAGCAGTGAATTGACTAGCGGGACCGGAGTAACAGATACGCAGTATTTT.

The chain employs TRBV5-1 and TRBJ2-5; a weak D match, TRBD1 (5 bases). V lost 0 bases and J lost 3, with 9 bases in between. The CDR3 contains 14 residues. Germline lookup yields CDR1 SGHRS and CDR2 YFSETQ. CDR3 sequence reads: CASSLVAGKETQYF. CDR3 DNA: TGCGCCAGCAGCTTGGTGGCAGGGAAAGAGACCCAGTACTTC. Full variable domain (outside the CDR3, taken from reference TRBV5-1 and TRBJ2-5): KAGVTQTPRYLIKTRGQQVTLSCSPISGHRSVSWYQQTPGQGLQFLFEYFSETQRNKGNFPGRFSGRQFSNSRSEMNVSTLELGDSALYLCASSLVAGKETQYFGPGTRLLVL.

V usage is TRBV6-6 and J usage is TRBJ1-1, with 7 bases matching TRBD1. The CDR3 is 15 amino acids. V was pared by 3 bases and J by 0 bases, with 4 bases of the junction left unmatched. The V gene's germline CDR1 is MNHNY and CDR2 SVGAGI (reference sequence). In DNA form, the CDR3 reads TGTGCCAGCAGTTATGTGGGACAGCTGAACACTGAAGCTTTCTTT. Amino acid sequence: CASSYVGQLNTEAFF.

This clone has more than one count but fewer than ten. CDR3 sequence reads: CASSLTSGAYEQYF. The CDR3 coding sequence is TGTGCCAGCAGCTTAACTAGCGGCGCCTACGAGCAGTACTTC. The rearrangement links TRBV7-6 to TRBJ2-7, with 8 bases aligning to TRBD2. The CDR3 totals 14 residues. V lost 2 bases and J lost 2; bases outside the gene matches: 2. Germline CDR1 and CDR2: SGHVS and FNYEAQ.

The chain combines TRBV9 with TRBJ2-5, with D possibly TRBD1 on 5 matching bases. The V and J ends lost 0 bases and 0 bases respectively, with 15 bases between them. Germline CDR1 reads SGDLS; CDR2 reads YYNGEE. CDR3 length equals 17 residues. Here the CDR3 DNA reads TGTGCCAGCAGCGTAGCAGGTCAGGGATATAACCAAGAGACCCAGTACTTC. This gives the protein CASSVAGQGYNQETQYF.

V usage is TRBV5-1 and J usage is TRBJ1-5, with D unclear. Per germline, CDR1 SGHRS and CDR2 YFSETQ. The CDR3 length is 13 residues. Trimming stripped 3 bases from V and 0 bases from J, with 4 bases between. The CDR3, as DNA: TGCGCCAGCAGCTCTTATAGCAATCAGCCCCAGCATTTT. As protein: CASSSYSNQPQHF. The full variable domain, in which reference TRBV5-1 and TRBJ1-5 provide the parts outside the CDR3, is KAGVTQTPRYLIKTRGQQVTLSCSPISGHRSVSWYQQTPGQGLQFLFEYFSETQRNKGNFPGRFSGRQFSNSRSEMNVSTLELGDSALYLCASSSYSNQPQHFGDGTRLSIL.

V is TRBV4-2 and J is TRBJ2-1; TRBD2 agrees at 13 bases. CDR3 length: 16 amino acids. Germline loops: CDR1 LGHNA, CDR2 YNFKEQ. Trimming removed 3 bases from V and 8 bases from J; junction bases left unmatched: 7. In DNA form, the CDR3 reads TGTGCCAGCAGCCAGACTAGCGGGGGGAGGTTACATGAGCAGTTCTTC. Encoded protein: CASSQTSGGRLHEQFF.

J is TRBJ2-5 and V is TRBV4-1, with 7 nucleotides matching TRBD1. The V gene's germline CDR1 is MGHRA and CDR2 YSYEKL. V dropped 2 bases and J dropped 2; count of bases not matched to a gene: 11. The CDR3 length is 17 residues. The CDR3 loop is CASSQLPGQRSQETQYF. Here the CDR3 DNA reads TGCGCCAGCAGCCAACTTCCGGGACAGAGATCACAAGAGACCCAGTACTTC.

V usage is TRBV6-1 and J usage is TRBJ1-2; TRBD1 is a possible D gene (6 bases). This CDR3 is 13 amino acids long. The V gene's germline CDR1 is MNHNS and CDR2 SASEGT. V shed 7 bases and J shed 1 base, with 10 bases lying between them. The CDR3 region is CASKNRVNYGYTF. As DNA, the CDR3 is TGTGCCAGCAAGAACAGGGTTAACTATGGCTACACCTTC.

V gene TRBV9 combines with J gene TRBJ1-2, with TRBD1 as a possible D gene (5 bases). V lost 3 bases, J lost 1 base, and 7 bases lay in between. In germline, CDR1 is SGDLS, CDR2 YYNGEE. The CDR3 is 13 residues long. The CDR3 sequence: CASSGQFNYGYTF. The CDR3 DNA reads as TGTGCCAGCAGCGGACAGTTTAACTATGGCTACACCTTC. The full variable domain, its missing parts supplied by reference TRBV9 and TRBJ1-2, is DSGVTQTPKHLITATGQRVTLRCSPRSGDLSVYWYQQSLDQGLQFLIQYYNGEERAKGNILERFSAQQFPDLHSELNLSSLELGDSALYFCASSGQFNYGYTFGSGTRLTVV.

This chain joins TRBV5-1 and TRBJ2-1; 11 positions match TRBD2. The germline gives CDR1 SGHRS, CDR2 YFSETQ. Trimming took 0 bases from V and 10 from J; bases not matched to a gene: 9. This CDR3 region has 16 residues. The CDR3 loop reads CASSLEVAGGGGEQFF. As DNA, the CDR3 is TGCGCCAGCAGCTTGGAGGTAGCGGGGGGGGGAGGAGAGCAGTTCTTC.

V usage is TRBV7-6 and J usage is TRBJ2-5, with TRBD2 matching over 7 bases. The CDR3 length is 15 residues. Trimming removed 3 bases from V and 1 base from J; junction bases left unmatched: 5. Germline V lookup: CDR1 SGHVS, CDR2 FNYEAQ. The CDR3 DNA reads TGTGCCAGCAGCTTCTGGGCTAGCGGCCAAGAGACCCAGTACTTC. It is translated as CASSFWASGQETQYF.

This CDR3 reads CAWQLAWGSYEQYF. As DNA, the CDR3 is TGTGCCTGGCAACTAGCGTGGGGCTCCTACGAGCAGTACTTC. The chain couples TRBV30 to TRBJ2-7; 7 bases fit TRBD2. J gave up 0 bases and V 5 bases, and 7 bases lay outside the gene matches. The CDR3 loop spans 14 amino acids. Germline values: CDR1 GTSNPN, CDR2 SVGIG (reference sequence). The full variable domain, with the rest looked up from reference TRBV30 and TRBJ2-7, is SQTIHQWPATLVQPVGSPLSLECTVEGTSNPNLYWYRQAAGRGLQLLFYSVGIGQISSEVPQNLSASRPQDRQFILSSKKLLLSDSGFYLCAWQLAWGSYEQYFGPGTRLTVT.

This clone occurred a few times. The chain couples TRBV19 to TRBJ2-7; 12 nucleotides line up with TRBD1. V trimming: 4 bases; J trimming: 6 bases; junction bases outside the gene matches: 10. Germline lookup yields CDR1 LNHDA and CDR2 SQIVND (reference sequence). The CDR3 extends over 16 amino acids. The CDR3 DNA follows: TGTGCCAGTAGTACACCGGGACAGGGGGCTGTTGGCGAGCAGTACTTC. Translation gives CASSTPGQGAVGEQYF.